A selection of T cell receptor beta chains follows, all from one sample in a study of blood T cell repertoires in COVID-19. TCRdb's copy holds only in-frame clones and misses some; the assay was immunoSEQ multiplex PCR. The sample has roughly 180,000 clones, approximately 85% seen once. The specimen sequenced was peripheral blood. These receptors all come from a woman aged 55-69 years with acute or convalescent COVID-19. The CDR3 runs from the conserved cysteine through the conserved F or W. Each record gives: J gene, V gene, clone size, D gene, CDR3 DNA, CDR3 protein. D genes are given only for firm matches. Where a row states a size, it is once, few, many or the class of an expanded clone; other rows omit it.

>TRBJ1-6|TRBV25-1|.|.
TGTGCCAGCAGTGAATATAAGGGGTTCCATTCACCCCTCCACTTT
CASSEYKGFHSPLHF
>TRBJ1-4|TRBV2|.|.
TGTGCCAGCAGTGGCAGGTCAACTAATGAAAAACTGTTTTTT
CASSGRSTNEKLFF
>TRBJ1-5|TRBV4-1|.|.
TGCGCCAGCAGTTGGGGCCTGGGCGTGGATCAGCCCCAGCATTTT
CASSWGLGVDQPQHF
>TRBJ1-1|TRBV2|.|TRBD1
TGTGCCAGCGGCACGAGGACAGGCGCGAACACTGAAGCTTTCTTT
CASGTRTGANTEAFF
>TRBJ1-2|TRBV9|.|TRBD1
TGTGCCAGCAGCGTAGATCCTTCTGGACAGGGGGCGGACTATGGCTACACCTTC
CASSVDPSGQGADYGYTF
>TRBJ2-1|TRBV10-3|.|.
TGTGCCATCAGTGAGTCTGGCGGGGCCTACAATGAGCAGTTCTTC
CAISESGGAYNEQFF
>TRBJ1-5|TRBV3-1/TRBV3-2|.|.
TGTGCCAGCAGCCAAGGTAGAGGAAGCAATCAGCCCCAGCATTTT
CASSQGRGSNQPQHF
>TRBJ2-3|TRBV20-1|.|TRBD2
TGCAGTGCTAGTCCTCTGGCGGGAGGTCTCACAGATACGCAGTATTTT
CSASPLAGGLTDTQYF
>TRBJ2-1|TRBV28|.|TRBD2
TGTGCCAGCGGCTTAGCGGGACCCTACAATGAGCAGTTCTTC
CASGLAGPYNEQFF
>TRBJ1-1|TRBV10-3|.|TRBD1
TGTGCCATCAGTGAGTCGGGACAGGGGAACACTGAAGCTTTCTTT
CAISESGQGNTEAFF
>TRBJ1-4|TRBV6-2/TRBV6-3|.|TRBD1
TGTGCCAGCAGCAAGACAGGGGGCTTAGCTGAAAAACTGTTTTTT
CASSKTGGLAEKLFF
>TRBJ1-4|TRBV6-5|few|.
TGTGCCAGCGGTATCCGAGGCCCGGAGGGACTGTTTTTT
CASGIRGPEGLFF
>TRBJ2-3|TRBV5-1|.|.
TGCGCCAGCAGCTTGGCCAGCGGGAGCACAGATACGCAGTATTTT
CASSLASGSTDTQYF
>TRBJ1-2|TRBV5-1|few|.
TGCGCCAGCAGCCCGGGTCATAACTATGGCTACACCTTC
CASSPGHNYGYTF
>TRBJ1-5|TRBV6-5|few|TRBD1
TGTGCCAGCGAGACAGGGGGAAAAAATCAGCCCCAGCATTTT
CASETGGKNQPQHF
>TRBJ1-1|TRBV15|.|.
TGTGCCACCAGCAGGAGGCAGCCCTTTGAAGCTTTCTTT
CATSRRQPFEAFF
>TRBJ1-1|TRBV5-1|.|TRBD1
TGCGCCAGCAGCCCCCTGGGGGTCGGGGCAGGGGGCTTTAACACTGAAGCTTTCTTT
CASSPLGVGAGGFNTEAFF
>TRBJ2-3|TRBV3-1/TRBV3-2|once|.
TGTGCCAGCAGCCAAACACTACAGGGCACAGATACGCAGTATTTT
CASSQTLQGTDTQYF
>TRBJ2-1|TRBV29-1|.|TRBD2
TGCAGCGTTGAAACTAGCGGGAGGGCGGAGTTCTTC
CSVETSGRAEFF
>TRBJ1-2|TRBV28|.|TRBD1
TGTGCCAGCATCCGGGGACAGCCCCAGGGCGGCTACACCTTC
CASIRGQPQGGYTF
>TRBJ2-1|TRBV19|.|TRBD1
TGTGCCAGTAGTCGGACAGGACTTCCCAATGAGCAGTTCTTC
CASSRTGLPNEQFF
>TRBJ1-4|TRBV6-1|few|.
TGTGCCAGCAGTGAAAGACCTAGGGGTGAAAAACTGTTTTTT
CASSERPRGEKLFF
>TRBJ1-1|TRBV19|.|.
TGTGCCAGTAGTTCCCCTAGGACAGACCAGAACACTGAAGCTTTCTTT
CASSSPRTDQNTEAFF
>TRBJ2-1|TRBV6-2/TRBV6-3|.|TRBD2
TGTGCCAGCAGTCCCGGACTAGCGGGAGTAAGTGAGCAGTTCTTC
CASSPGLAGVSEQFF
>TRBJ2-7|TRBV28|.|TRBD1
TGTGCCAGCAGTTCCGGACAGGGGACATACGAGCAGTACTTC
CASSSGQGTYEQYF
>TRBJ1-5|TRBV30|.|TRBD1
TGTGCCTGGAGTGCGGGACAGTTCAATCAGCCCCAGCATTTT
CAWSAGQFNQPQHF
>TRBJ1-2|TRBV7-9|few|.
TGTGCCAGCAGCTCCATGGACGGAATCGGACTATATGGCTACACCTTC
CASSSMDGIGLYGYTF
>TRBJ2-2|TRBV10-1|.|TRBD1
TGCGCCAGCAGTGGCGACAGGGCCGCCGGGGAGCTGTTTTTT
CASSGDRAAGELFF
>TRBJ1-6|TRBV2|.|.
TGTGCCAGCAGGACCAGTTCAGGGACTTATAATTCACCCCTCCACTTT
CASRTSSGTYNSPLHF
>TRBJ2-5|TRBV5-1|.|TRBD1
TGCGCCAGCAGCAGGGCACCGGGACAGACAGAGACCCAGTACTTC
CASSRAPGQTETQYF
>TRBJ1-1|TRBV4-1|.|TRBD1
TGCGCCAGCAGCCAAGATCGGACAGGTCTCAACACTGAAGCTTTCTTT
CASSQDRTGLNTEAFF
>TRBJ2-5|TRBV29-1|.|.
TGCAGCGTTGAAACGGGTATCGAGACCCAGTACTTC
CSVETGIETQYF
>TRBJ2-2|TRBV2|.|TRBD2
TGTGCCAGCAGGGGGACTAGGGACGGGGAGCTGTTTTTT
CASRGTRDGELFF
>TRBJ1-1|TRBV5-1|.|TRBD1
TGCGCCAGCAGCTTTGGGACAGGGGGCACGGACACTGAAGCTTTCTTT
CASSFGTGGTDTEAFF
>TRBJ1-4|TRBV27|once|.
TGTGCCAGCAGTGCACGATGGATGCCGGGGGGGGAAAAACTGTTTTTT
CASSARWMPGGEKLFF
>TRBJ1-4|TRBV20-1|.|.
TGCAGTGCTAGTTACAGGGCGCGAGAAAAACTGTTTTTT
CSASYRAREKLFF
>TRBJ2-2|TRBV5-1|.|.
TGCGCCAGCAGCTTGGTCCAGACCGGGGAGCTGTTTTTT
CASSLVQTGELFF
>TRBJ1-2|TRBV29-1|.|TRBD1
TGCAGCGGAGGAACAGGGGTTGGCTATGGCTACACCTTC
CSGGTGVGYGYTF
>TRBJ1-5|TRBV11-2|.|TRBD1
TGTGCCAGCAGCTACGGACAGGGGTACAATCAGCCCCAGCATTTT
CASSYGQGYNQPQHF
>TRBJ1-5|TRBV6-5|.|.
TGTGCCAGCAGCCGCACCCCGAGAGGCAATCAGCCCCAGCATTTT
CASSRTPRGNQPQHF
>TRBJ2-3|TRBV15|.|.
TGTGCCACCAGCAGCGGGAACTTCCTCCCGGGGCAGTATTTT
CATSSGNFLPGQYF
>TRBJ1-1|TRBV9|.|TRBD1
TGTGCCAGCAGCTCAAGGGACAGTGAAGCTTTCTTT
CASSSRDSEAFF